This is a list of T cell receptor beta chains from one sample in a study of blood T cell repertoires in COVID-19. Clones were sequenced by immunoSEQ multiplex PCR, and TCRdb holds only the in-frame ones, with some missing. The top ten hold roughly 9.1% of the sample, which has approximately 77,000 clones, roughly 85% seen once. The specimen was peripheral blood. Receptor source: a man over 45 with COVID-19, enrolled during active disease. Both conserved end residues are trimmed from each CDR3.

TRBV18 | ASSPLSLPNTEAF
TRBV30 | AWRVVGLYNEQF
TRBV18 | ASSPGVADTQY
TRBV4-1 | ASSQDLAGRELF
TRBV6-5 | ASSYSGTLYSPLH
TRBV6-4 | ASSEGQTTDTQY
TRBV9 | ASSEQLQGANTEAF
TRBV5-4 | ASSLGGSPEAF
TRBV28 | ASSLPGTLITEAF
TRBV10-1 | ASRDLLSGTPNEQF
TRBV28 | ASSGSTGVSGNTIY
TRBV6-2/TRBV6-3 | ASSPWDRSPSGANVLT
TRBV11-2 | ASSFQLAGRRTDTQY
TRBV5-1 | ASSFTGLAEQY
TRBV2 | ASSPTEYGYT
TRBV12-3/TRBV12-4 | ASRDSVYEQY
TRBV7-6 | ASSLFLQTNTGELF
TRBV19 | ASSPNGQVAKNIQY
TRBV7-2 | ARPPGNEQY
TRBV14 | ASSQDRQAFYGYT
TRBV5-5 | ASSLSSQYSPLH
TRBV10-3 | AISYSGNTIY
TRBV11-3 | ASSFTGDGYT
TRBV4-2 | ASSPDRDEGYT
TRBV19 | ASSTGDRLGETQY
TRBV10-3 | AIRRGGGTYEQY
TRBV5-1 | ASSLAADTRGTQY
TRBV6-5 | ASSPNGGANQPQH
TRBV28 | ASSIGSPLH
TRBV6-5 | ASSHRDRRETQY
TRBV29-1 | SVDLLAGGGDTQY
TRBV4-1 | ASRDYRGLDSGNTIY
TRBV24-1 | ATSDSGTGDTGELF
TRBV7-2 | ASSFGLATYEQY
TRBV4-1 | ASSQYIRGRTEAF